The T cell receptor beta chain described here comes from a study of post-analysis software for immune sequencing data. This clonotype was picked up a small number of times. Antigen: not known. CDR3 size: 15 residues. The junction had 4 bases not matched to a gene; V was cut back by 7 bases and J by 0 bases. Study conclusions and caveats: Relative to controls, patients had five TRBV segments at higher frequency, with TRBV5-6, TRBV5-1 and TRBV20-1 among these.

TCR beta libraries were prepared from cDNA with unique molecular identifiers. TCRdb ran MiXCR on the PCR reads and lists one entry per CDR3 protein. The sample records hundreds of thousands of distinct CDR3 sequences, roughly 45% being singletons. The source is a girl aged 10 to 17 with multiple sclerosis. V gene TRBV12-3 or TRBV12-4 combines with J gene TRBJ2-4; 9 nucleotides match TRBD2. Sequencing used blood. CDR3 in DNA: TGTGCCAGCACCATACTAGCGGGAGCCAAAAACATTCAGTACTTC. Its protein product is CASTILAGAKNIQYF.